Below, 14 T cell receptor beta chains from the same sample are listed, as sequenced in a study of cytomegalovirus exposure and HLA in healthy donors. Primers: 60 Vbeta forward and 13 Jbeta reverse. Sequencing used immunoSEQ multiplex PCR; TCRdb keeps in-frame clones, though not all of them. The sample shows over 75,000 clones, roughly four fifths of them seen only once. Sequencing was carried out using PBMCs. The receptors here all came from a man aged 25-45 years in good health and CMV-seropositive.

This clone was detected only once. V is TRBV28 and J is TRBJ2-1; 14 bases are a match to TRBD2. The CDR3 sequence is 20 residues long. Trimming removed 6 bases from V and 8 bases from J; junction bases left unmatched: 21. Germline V gene data show CDR1 as MDHEN and CDR2 as SYDVKM. The chain's CDR3 is CASRTQVGLAGVPSLDEQFF. DNA of the CDR3: TGTGCCAGCAGAACCCAGGTGGGACTAGCGGGAGTCCCAAGTCTCGATGAGCAGTTCTTC.

On this clone itself: The same CDR3 can be traced to other DNA sequences in this sample. The chain combines TRBV4-3 with TRBJ2-1, with 9 bases that match TRBD1. CDR1 is LGHNA, CDR2 YSLEER, per germline. V lost 1 base and J lost 4; bases outside the gene matches: 14. The length of the CDR3 is 19 residues. The CDR3 region has the DNA TGCGCCAGCAGCCAAGGGCAGTCCCAGGACAGGGGCCTATACAATGAGCAGTTCTTC. It specifies CASSQGQSQDRGLYNEQFF.

The chain has TRBV6-5 and TRBJ1-1, with unresolved D. This CDR3 contains 14 residues. Germline CDR1 MNHEY, CDR2 SVGAGI. Between the trimmed V and J ends, which lost 0 bases and 5 bases, there was a span of 10 bases. The CDR3 is CASSYSSGWTEAFF. CDR3 DNA sequence: TGTGCCAGCAGTTACTCCTCCGGGTGGACTGAAGCTTTCTTT.

The genes are TRBV28 and TRBJ2-2; 7 bases map to TRBD2. The germline CDR1 and CDR2 sequences are MDHEN and SYDVKM. The trim removed 5 bases at V and 9 bases at J, leaving 6 bases unmatched. The CDR3 totals 13 residues. The CDR3 reads CASSDQLARELFF. CDR3 in DNA: TGTGCCAGCAGTGATCAACTAGCGCGGGAGCTGTTTTTT.

V usage is TRBV4-3 and J usage is TRBJ2-7; the match to TRBD2 covers 10 bases. Germline loops: CDR1 LGHNA, CDR2 YSLEER. V lost 5 bases, J lost 3 bases, and 10 bases stayed unmatched. The CDR3 is 16 amino acids. The DNA of the CDR3 is TGCGCCAGCAGCGGGAGGACTAGCGGTTCTTTCTACGAGCAGTACTTC. Translation: CASSGRTSGSFYEQYF.

This clone has more than one count but fewer than ten. V and J are TRBV6-6 and TRBJ1-1; perhaps TRBD1 as D (6 bases). This CDR3 region has 14 residues. Germline loops: CDR1 MNHNY, CDR2 SVGAGI (reference sequence). Trimming took 2 bases from V and 4 from J, leaving 11 bases between them. CDR3 sequence: CASSYGGLGTEAFF. CDR3 DNA: TGTGCCAGCAGTTACGGGGGCTTGGGCACTGAAGCTTTCTTT.

This chain joins TRBV19 and TRBJ1-5; tentative D call: TRBD1 (5 bases). The CDR3 length is 15 residues. CDR1 and CDR2 (germline): LNHDA, SQIVND (reference sequence). Trimming removed 5 bases from V and 3 bases from J, with 14 bases in between. The CDR3 loop is CASSPRRQSNQPQHF. In DNA, the CDR3 is TGTGCCAGTAGTCCGAGACGACAGTCCAATCAGCCCCAGCATTTT. The whole variable domain, filled in from reference TRBV19 and TRBJ1-5, reads DGGITQSPKYLFRKEGQNVTLSCEQNLNHDAMYWYRQDPGQGLRLIYYSQIVNDFQKGDIAEGYSVSREKKESFPLTVTSAQKNPTAFYLCASSPRRQSNQPQHFGDGTRLSIL.

The rearrangement uses TRBV5-1 and TRBJ2-3; tentatively, D is TRBD1 (6 bases). The germline CDR1 and CDR2 sequences are SGHRS and YFSETQ. Trimming left V 0 bases short and J 1 base short, with 9 bases between. This CDR3 is built from 15 residues. The CDR3 sequence: CASSLVRQGTDTQYF. CDR3 nucleotide sequence: TGCGCCAGCAGCTTGGTGCGACAGGGCACAGATACGCAGTATTTT.

This chain links TRBV9 with TRBJ1-1; D call uncertain. V was trimmed by 4 bases and J by 5 bases, leaving 21 bases between them. The germline V gene encodes CDR1 SGDLS and CDR2 YYNGEE. The length of the CDR3 is 16 residues. CDR3 amino acids: CASSPAARPGLTEAFF. The CDR3 nucleotides read TGTGCCAGCAGCCCAGCTGCCAGGCCGGGATTAACTGAAGCTTTCTTT.

V is TRBV18 and J is TRBJ2-3; 10 bases map to TRBD2. The CDR3 has 16 residues. The germline CDR1 and CDR2 sequences are KGHSH and LQKENI. Unmatched junction bases numbered 5, after V lost 1 base and J lost 4 bases. The CDR3 protein is CASSPRASGSADTQYF. CDR3 in DNA: TGTGCCAGCTCACCACGGGCTAGCGGGAGCGCAGATACGCAGTATTTT.

J is TRBJ1-1 and V is TRBV5-6, with 10 bases that match TRBD1. CDR1 and CDR2 (germline): SGHDT, YYEEEE. Trimming at V came to 4 bases and at J to 5 bases, leaving 8 bases not matched to a gene. The CDR3 has 15 amino acids. For the CDR3, the DNA is TGTGCCAGCAGCCCAATGGACAGGGGGTATACTGAAGCTTTCTTT. Translating gives CASSPMDRGYTEAFF.

The rearrangement uses TRBV7-8 and TRBJ1-1; the D is unclear. The V gene's germline CDR1 is SGHVS and CDR2 FQNEAQ. This CDR3 comprises 14 residues. V gave up 3 bases and J gave up 0 bases, with 8 bases separating them. CDR3 loop: CASSFQTLNTEAFF. CDR3 DNA: TGTGCCAGCAGCTTTCAGACACTGAACACTGAAGCTTTCTTT.

V usage is TRBV7-2 and J usage is TRBJ1-3, with TRBD1 matching 10 bases. Germline CDR1 is SGHTA and CDR2 is FQGNSA. This CDR3 comprises 18 residues. V lost 6 bases, J lost 0 bases, and 11 bases stayed unmatched. The CDR3 here is CASSPGTGVLPSGNTIYF. The CDR3 region has the DNA TGTGCCAGCAGTCCCGGGACAGGGGTTTTGCCCTCTGGAAACACCATATATTTT.

This chain uses TRBV28 with TRBJ2-7; TRBD2 might be the D (5 bases). The CDR3 length is 12 residues. CDR1 and CDR2 (germline): MDHEN, SYDVKM. V shed 6 bases and J shed 7 bases, with 13 bases lying between them. The CDR3 loop reads CASRTVGVEQYF. For the CDR3, the DNA is TGTGCCAGCAGGACGGTGGGAGTGGAGCAGTACTTC.